This TCR beta chain appears in the sequencing data of a study of cytotoxic CD8 clonotypes in ibrutinib-treated CLL. Clones were read by immunoSEQ multiplex PCR, and TCRdb kept only the in-frame ones, dropping some. The table has over 75,000 clones, almost 80% seen once. A remark on this clone: Its antigen is still unknown.

Broader study findings: Increased clonality at ibrutinib response gave way to a return toward baseline at progression. Sustained-remission patients were sampled at different times than progressing patients were. Under treatment, the uncommon public clonotypes either contracted or remained stable.

Roughly 2 micrograms of genomic DNA from cryopreserved PBMCs went into TCR beta libraries. Germline CDR1 SEHNR, CDR2 FQNEAQ (reference sequence). With 6 bases removed from V and 10 bases from J, the gap between germline ends came to 21 bases. CDR3 size: 15 residues. The V and J genes are TRBV7-9 and TRBJ1-4, with D perhaps TRBD1 (6 bases). The receptor comes from a human donor with chronic lymphocytic leukemia. Sequenced material: PBMCs, taken after 12 months of ibrutinib treatment. This chain's CDR3 is CASRPSGDGVGKLFF. The DNA for the CDR3 is TGTGCCAGCAGACCCTCAGGGGATGGAGTGGGAAAACTGTTTTTT.